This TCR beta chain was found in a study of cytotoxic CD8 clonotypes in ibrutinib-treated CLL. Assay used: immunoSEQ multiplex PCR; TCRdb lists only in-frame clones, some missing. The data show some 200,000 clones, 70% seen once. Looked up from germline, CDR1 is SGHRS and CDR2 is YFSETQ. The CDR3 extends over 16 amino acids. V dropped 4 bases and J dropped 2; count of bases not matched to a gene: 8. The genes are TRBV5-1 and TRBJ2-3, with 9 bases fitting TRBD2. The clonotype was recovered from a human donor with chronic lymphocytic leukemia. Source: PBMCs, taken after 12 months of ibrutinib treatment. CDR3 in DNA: TGCGCCAGCAGCCCCGAGCGGGGGGCCCCCACAGATACGCAGTATTTT. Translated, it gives CASSPERGAPTDTQYF.